A single sample gave rise to the 21 T cell receptor beta chains below, sequenced in a study of response to subunit inactivated influenza vaccine. TCRdb independently ran MiXCR on the RT-PCR reads; one entry per CDR3 protein. This sample has roughly 520,000 distinct CDR3 sequences, with 25% found just once. The source was CD4+ T cells sorted from PBMCs, collected 4 to 6 days after vaccination. These receptors all stem from a man aged 45-60 years who received an inactivated influenza vaccine.

This sequence joins TRBV7-8 and TRBJ2-1; the D gene is possibly TRBD1 (5 bases). Germline V gene sequence: CDR1 SGHVS, CDR2 FQNEAQ. CDR3 length: 13 amino acids. V was cut by 5 bases and J by 4 bases, with 9 bases left in between. The CDR3 loop is CASSPRVYNEQFF. In nucleotides, the CDR3 is TGTGCCAGCAGCCCCAGGGTTTACAATGAGCAGTTCTTC.

This chain links TRBV5-1 with TRBJ2-7; D ambiguous. The CDR3 consists of 13 residues. Germline CDR1 and CDR2: SGHRS and YFSETQ. V lost 5 bases to trimming and J lost 3 bases, with 12 bases between them. The CDR3, as DNA: TGCGCCAGCAGTATGTTCCCACGCTACGAGCAGTACTTC. This codes for CASSMFPRYEQYF.

This clonotype has just a few counts. V is TRBV20-1 and J is TRBJ2-1; D perhaps matches TRBD1 (6 bases). Germline V gives CDR1 DFQATT, CDR2 SNEGSKA (reference sequence). The CDR3 totals 13 residues. The V and J ends lost 1 base and 7 bases respectively, with 11 bases between them. In DNA form, the CDR3 reads TGCAGTGCTAGAGCACGGACAGAGAATGAGCAGTTCTTC. Its translation is CSARARTENEQFF.

This clonotype showed up just a few times. J is TRBJ2-7 and V is TRBV20-1; unclear D gene. The CDR3 is made up of 11 amino acids. Germline CDR1 DFQATT, CDR2 SNEGSKA (reference sequence). The V gene lost 3 bases and the J gene lost 6 bases, with 9 bases spanning the gap. The DNA of the CDR3 is TGCAGTGCTAGGACAAACGGCGAGCAGTACTTC. This gives the protein CSARTNGEQYF.

This clonotype turned up a few times. The chain joins TRBV9 to TRBJ2-3; D may be TRBD2 (5 bases). Trimming removed 1 base at V and 4 bases at J, with 13 bases between. The germline V gene encodes CDR1 SGDLS and CDR2 YYNGEE. CDR3 length equals 15 residues. The DNA of the CDR3 is TGTGCCAGCAGCGTAAGAGCTCGGGATTCAGATACGCAGTATTTT. Translation gives CASSVRARDSDTQYF.

A few counts support this clonotype. V is TRBV5-1 and J is TRBJ2-6; no clear D gene. Germline values: CDR1 SGHRS, CDR2 YFSETQ. The V end lost 2 bases, the J end lost 0 bases, and 9 bases lay between the germline ends. This CDR3 region has 16 residues. CDR3 region: CASSLDGGSGANVLTF. CDR3 DNA sequence: TGCGCCAGCAGCTTAGACGGTGGCTCTGGGGCCAACGTCCTGACTTTC.

The chain recombines TRBV15 with TRBJ2-7, with D perhaps matching TRBD2 (6 bases). CDR3 length equals 15 residues. CDR1 and CDR2 (germline): LNHNV, YYDKDF (reference sequence). Trimming left V 0 bases short and J 4 bases short, with 13 bases between. CDR3 region: CATSRDYTGVYEQYF. CDR3 nucleotides: TGTGCCACCAGCAGAGATTATACGGGAGTTTACGAGCAGTACTTC.

This sequence joins TRBV7-8 and TRBJ1-2, with 8 bases fitting TRBD1. The CDR3 runs to 15 residues. Germline values: CDR1 SGHVS, CDR2 FQNEAQ. The junction had 3 bases not matched to a gene; V was cut back by 1 base and J by 2 bases. The CDR3 DNA sequence: TGTGCCAGCAGCTTAGGGTGGGACAGGAACTATGGCTACACCTTC. Translation: CASSLGWDRNYGYTF.

This clonotype was recorded a few times. This chain joins TRBV12-3 or TRBV12-4 and TRBJ1-4; perhaps TRBD1 as D (6 bases). The V end lost 0 bases, the J end lost 7 bases, and 9 bases lay between the germline ends. The CDR3 has 14 residues. The CDR3 is CASSLAGGGEKLFF. The CDR3, as DNA: TGTGCCAGCAGTTTAGCAGGGGGTGGTGAAAAACTGTTTTTT.

This clonotype was found a few times. V is TRBV4-3 and J is TRBJ2-5; D is undetermined. The CDR3 extends over 15 amino acids. Between the trimmed V and J ends, which lost 0 bases and 4 bases, there was a span of 12 bases. CDR1 is LGHNA, CDR2 YSLEER, per germline. The CDR3 nucleotides read TGCGCCAGCAGCCAAGATCGTATCAGTACAGAGACCCAGTACTTC. Protein: CASSQDRISTETQYF.

This clonotype has more than one count but fewer than ten. This chain uses TRBV20-1 with TRBJ1-5; D is unclear. Germline loops: CDR1 DFQATT, CDR2 SNEGSKA (reference sequence). V was pared by 1 base and J by 7 bases, with 5 bases between. The CDR3 contains 11 residues. The CDR3 DNA sequence: TGCAGTGCTAGAGGAGCACAGCCCCAGCATTTT. Its protein is CSARGAQPQHF.

There are a few counts of this clonotype. The chain joins TRBV12-3 or TRBV12-4 to TRBJ2-1, with D unresolved. This CDR3 region has 13 residues. Trimming cost V 3 bases and J 10 bases, with 13 bases left between them. CDR3 protein: CASSFKGIREQFF. CDR3 in DNA: TGTGCCAGCAGTTTTAAAGGGATACGGGAGCAGTTCTTC.

This clonotype was found a few times. The V call is TRBV6-2 or TRBV6-3, the J call TRBJ1-2; tentative D call: TRBD1 (5 bases). This CDR3 contains 13 residues. Germline CDR1 reads MNHEY; CDR2 reads SVGEGT. Trimming pared 6 bases from V and 3 bases from J, leaving 11 bases between. In DNA form, the CDR3 reads TGTGCCAGCAGAGTCAGGGAGGACTATGGCTACACCTTC. Amino acids: CASRVREDYGYTF.

V is TRBV6-2 or TRBV6-3 and J is TRBJ2-5; tentative D call: TRBD1 (5 bases). The V gene's germline CDR1 is MNHEY and CDR2 SVGEGT. V lost 6 bases, J lost 0 bases, and 11 bases lay in between. The CDR3 covers 14 residues. DNA for the CDR3: TGTGCCAGCAGATCCCACAGGTACCAAGAGACCCAGTACTTC. Translated: CASRSHRYQETQYF.

This clonotype appeared a few times. The chain couples TRBV20-1 to TRBJ2-7; 7 positions agree with TRBD2. This CDR3 has 15 residues. V dropped 2 bases and J dropped 8; count of bases not matched to a gene: 15. From germline, CDR1 is DFQATT and CDR2 SNEGSKA (reference sequence). This CDR3 reads CSARRVRETPTKQYF. Here the CDR3 DNA reads TGCAGTGCTAGACGTGTGCGGGAGACACCTACGAAGCAGTACTTC.

The CDR3 coding sequence is TGTGCCAGCAGCCCTGGGACTAGGACAGATACGCAGTATTTT. Protein: CASSPGTRTDTQYF. The chain has TRBV7-2 and TRBJ2-3, with 8 bases matching TRBD2. From germline, CDR1 is SGHTA and CDR2 FQGNSA. The CDR3 extends over 14 amino acids. V was clipped by 5 bases and J by 3 bases; unmatched bases: 4. Together with reference TRBV7-2 and TRBJ2-3, the CDR3 gives the full variable domain: GAGVSQSPSNKVTEKGKDVELRCDPISGHTALYWYRQSLGQGLEFLIYFQGNSAPDKSGLPSDRFSAERTGGSVSTLTIQRTQQEDSAVYLCASSPGTRTDTQYFGPGTRLTVL.

This clonotype was counted a few times. The J gene is TRBJ1-6, the V gene TRBV7-2, with TRBD1 identical over 9 bases. J was trimmed by 7 bases and V by 6 bases; bases with no gene match: 10. The length of the CDR3 is 16 residues. Per the germline V gene, CDR1 is SGHTA and CDR2 is FQGNSA. The CDR3 is CASSKGTGRGNSPLHF. In nucleotides, the CDR3 is TGTGCCAGCAGTAAGGGGACAGGGAGGGGAAATTCACCCCTCCACTTT.

This clonotype was counted between two and nine times. This sequence joins TRBV9 and TRBJ2-3; possible D gene TRBD1, 5 bases. The V gene lost 2 bases and the J gene lost 2 bases, with 9 bases spanning the gap. CDR1 is SGDLS and CDR2 is YYNGEE in the germline V gene. This CDR3 has 14 amino acids. CDR3 coding DNA: TGTGCCAGCAGCGTTCAGGGCAACACAGATACGCAGTATTTT. It yields the protein CASSVQGNTDTQYF.

This chain joins TRBV2 and TRBJ1-1; D uncertain. Trimming left V 10 bases short and J 5 bases short, with 11 bases between. The CDR3 runs 11 residues. Germline CDR1 reads SNHLY; CDR2 reads FYNNEI. The chain's CDR3 is CATRKGTEAFF. The CDR3 nucleotides read TGTGCCACCAGGAAGGGTACTGAAGCTTTCTTT.

This clonotype came up a few times. The chain is built from TRBV28 and TRBJ1-2; D might be TRBD1 (6 bases). Between the trimmed V and J ends, which lost 8 bases and 7 bases, there was a span of 32 bases. Germline CDR1 reads MDHEN; CDR2 reads SYDVKM. The CDR3 is made up of 18 amino acids. Written as DNA, the CDR3 is TGTGCCAGCGGGGACGGTATGGGGGGCAAGTTCAGAATGTCTGGCTACACCTTC. Protein: CASGDGMGGKFRMSGYTF.

In this sample, this clonotype turned up a few times. A junction boundary mismatches the germline segment, possibly from a read error. V and J are TRBV3-1 and TRBJ2-5; unclear D gene. Germline lookup yields CDR1 LGHDT and CDR2 YNNKEL (reference sequence). This CDR3 is 11 amino acids long. The CDR3 reads CASSLQKTQYF. CDR3 nucleotides: TGTGCCAGCAGCCTCCAAAAGACCCAGTACTTC.